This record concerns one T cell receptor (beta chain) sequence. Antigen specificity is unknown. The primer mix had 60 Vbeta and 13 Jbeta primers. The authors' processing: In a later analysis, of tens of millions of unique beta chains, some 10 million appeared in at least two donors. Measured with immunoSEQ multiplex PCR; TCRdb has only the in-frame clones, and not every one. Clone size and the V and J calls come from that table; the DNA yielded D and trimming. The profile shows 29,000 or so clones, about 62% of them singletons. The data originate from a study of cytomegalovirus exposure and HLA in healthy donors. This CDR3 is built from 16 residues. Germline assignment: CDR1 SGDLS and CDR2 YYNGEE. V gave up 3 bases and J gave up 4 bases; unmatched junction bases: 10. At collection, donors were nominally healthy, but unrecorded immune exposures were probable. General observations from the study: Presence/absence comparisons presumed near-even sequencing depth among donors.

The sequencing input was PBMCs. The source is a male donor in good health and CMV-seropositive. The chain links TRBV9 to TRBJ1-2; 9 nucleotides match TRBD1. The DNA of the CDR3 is TGTGCCAGCAGCGCCCTCGGACAGGGGATTCCCTATGGCTACACCTTC. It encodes CASSALGQGIPYGYTF.